This T cell receptor (beta chain) was observed in a study of CD8+ T cells in alopecia areata. Turning to the study itself: Those treated were given oral tofacitinib at 5 to 10 mg twice daily. Study-level findings and limits: Lesional tissue from the scalp (especially in alopecia totalis/universalis) showed higher clonality than normal scalp.

Sequencing templates came from extracted RNA that was reverse transcribed into cDNA. The assay was immunoSEQ multiplex PCR, and TCRdb's table has in-frame clones only and misses some. The table has about 98,000 clones, about 40% seen once. In its sample, this clone was seen once. Its antigen is currently unknown. CDR3 length: 14 amino acids. Germline V gives CDR1 SQVTM, CDR2 ANQGSEA. Between the trimmed V and J ends, which lost 2 bases and 2 bases, there was a span of 9 bases. This clonotype was obtained from a human donor with alopecia areata. The chain uses TRBV29-1 and TRBJ1-4, with D possibly TRBD1 on 5 matching bases. Sequenced sample: CD4+ T cells sorted from blood. This chain's CDR3 is CSVEQGTTNEKLFF. The CDR3 nucleotides are TGCAGCGTTGAACAGGGAACCACTAATGAAAAACTGTTTTTT.